This T cell receptor beta chain was captured by sequencing in a study of cytomegalovirus exposure and HLA in healthy donors. The PCR employed 60 Vbeta primers together with 13 Jbeta primers. Generated by immunoSEQ multiplex PCR, the TCRdb table keeps only in-frame clones and is missing some. In the table there are about 78,000 clones, 55% to 85% of which are singletons. The source is a woman in her forties in good health and CMV-seropositive. Sequences were obtained from PBMCs.

CDR3 residues: CASSPPGQTNYGYTF. The CDR3 nucleotides are TGTGCCAGCTCACCCCCGGGACAGACTAACTATGGCTACACCTTC. The chain couples TRBV18 to TRBJ1-2; 7 bases align to TRBD1. From germline, CDR1 is KGHSH and CDR2 LQKENI. The junction had 4 bases not matched to a gene; V was cut back by 3 bases and J by 0 bases. The CDR3 runs 15 residues.